These 16 T cell receptor beta chains came from one sample sequenced in a study of T cells in localized non-small cell lung cancer. Using immunoSEQ multiplex PCR, the repertoire was profiled, and TCRdb retains in-frame clones only, with some absent. There are approximately 11,000 clones in the sample; 70% to 85% occur only once, and around 31% lies in the top ten. The source was peripheral blood, collected before any cancer treatment. These receptors were obtained from a male donor aged 60 or over with stage I lung adenocarcinoma.

In DNA form, the CDR3 reads TGTGCCAGCATTGGGAACACAGATACGCAGTATTTT. Translating it yields CASIGNTDTQYF. The V gene is TRBV28, the J gene TRBJ2-3; no firm D call. Trimming left V 7 bases short and J 2 bases short, with 7 bases between. CDR1 and CDR2 from the germline V gene are MDHEN and SYDVKM. The CDR3 loop spans 12 amino acids.

The chain recombines TRBV5-6 with TRBJ2-7; 9 bases map to TRBD1. The CDR3 sequence is 13 residues long. Germline V gene data show CDR1 as SGHDT and CDR2 as YYEEEE. V was clipped by 4 bases and J by 3 bases; unmatched bases: 2. CDR3 sequence: CASSPTGGYEQYF. The CDR3 DNA is TGTGCCAGCAGCCCGACAGGGGGCTACGAGCAGTACTTC.

V is TRBV28 and J is TRBJ1-5; 9 bases match TRBD1. J was trimmed by 5 bases and V by 3 bases; bases with no gene match: 17. The CDR3 sequence is 19 residues long. Germline loops: CDR1 MDHEN, CDR2 SYDVKM. CDR3 DNA sequence: TGTGCCAGCAGTTTGGGTATCGGGACAGGGTCTAGAAGGTATCAGCCCCAGCATTTT. It yields the protein CASSLGIGTGSRRYQPQHF.

This sequence joins TRBV19 and TRBJ2-1, with 9 bases fitting TRBD1. J lost 0 bases, V lost 3 bases, and 9 bases had no gene match. From germline, CDR1 is LNHDA and CDR2 SQIVND (reference sequence). CDR3 length: 18 amino acids. CDR3 protein: CASSMPGQGGGSYNEQFF. In DNA, the CDR3 is TGTGCCAGTAGTATGCCGGGACAGGGTGGGGGCTCCTACAATGAGCAGTTCTTC.

The chain has TRBV7-2 and TRBJ2-3; 16 bases line up with TRBD2. Germline CDR1 and CDR2: SGHTA and FQGNSA. V shed 6 bases and J 3 bases; nucleotides not matched to a gene: 12. The CDR3 has 19 amino acids. The CDR3 nucleotides read TGTGCCAGCAGTCCACGAGGAGGGACTAGCGGGGGGGCAACAGATACGCAGTATTTT. Translating it yields CASSPRGGTSGGATDTQYF.

The rearrangement joins TRBV10-3 to TRBJ2-5; either TRBD1 or TRBD2 may supply D (7 bases each). The CDR3 extends over 17 amino acids. Trimming removed 2 bases at V and 1 base at J, with 17 bases between. Looked up from germline, CDR1 is ENHRY and CDR2 is SYGVKD. CDR3: CAISESQGGSIQETQYF. The DNA of the CDR3 is TGTGCCATCAGTGAGAGCCAGGGGGGGTCTATCCAAGAGACCCAGTACTTC.

This clone was found a few times. V and J are TRBV15 and TRBJ1-1; 9 bases line up with TRBD1. CDR1 and CDR2 from the germline V gene are LNHNV and YYDKDF (reference sequence). The CDR3 consists of 15 residues. Losses at the gene ends were 3 bases for V and 2 bases for J; bases not matched to a gene: 4. CDR3 protein: CATSSRTGGNTEAFF. CDR3 nucleotide sequence: TGTGCCACCAGCAGTAGAACAGGGGGCAACACTGAAGCTTTCTTT.

The chain combines TRBV4-3 with TRBJ1-2; perhaps TRBD1 as D (5 bases). Germline CDR1 and CDR2: LGHNA and YSLEER. CDR3 length: 15 residues. V shed 0 bases and J shed 8 bases, with 16 bases lying between them. For the CDR3, the DNA is TGCGCCAGCAGCCAAGATCAGTCGGGGCTACTCGGCTACACCTTC. Its translation is CASSQDQSGLLGYTF.

This clone was found a few times. The gene calls are TRBV6-6 and TRBJ1-1; weak D call: TRBD1 (6 bases). This CDR3 comprises 14 residues. V shed 2 bases and J shed 3 bases, with 10 bases lying between them. Per the germline V gene, CDR1 is MNHNY and CDR2 is SVGAGI (reference sequence). Here the CDR3 reads CASSYTQGYTEAFF. In DNA form, the CDR3 reads TGTGCCAGCAGTTACACACAGGGTTACACTGAAGCTTTCTTT.

In its sample, this clone was seen a few times. J is TRBJ1-2 and V is TRBV29-1; 9 bases match TRBD1. The germline gives CDR1 SQVTM, CDR2 ANQGSEA. The V and J ends lost 6 bases and 7 bases, in that order; junction bases with no gene match: 3. The CDR3 is made up of 11 amino acids. This CDR3 reads CSVQGAGGYTF. CDR3 bases: TGCAGCGTACAGGGGGCAGGTGGCTACACCTTC.

The chain uses TRBV10-3 and TRBJ1-6; TRBD1 aligns across 7 bases. V gave up 6 bases and J gave up 9 bases; unmatched junction bases: 5. This CDR3 is 13 amino acids long. Germline CDR1 reads ENHRY; CDR2 reads SYGVKD. CDR3: CAIRGQEFSPLHF. CDR3 DNA: TGTGCCATCAGAGGACAGGAATTTTCACCCCTCCACTTT.

The chain links TRBV7-9 to TRBJ1-1; D remains unclear. V dropped 1 base and J dropped 1 base, with 4 bases sitting between them. CDR3 length: 13 amino acids. Germline CDR1 reads SEHNR; CDR2 reads FQNEAQ (reference sequence). CDR3 nucleotides: TGTGCCAGCAGCTTAGGACAGAACACTGAAGCTTTCTTT. It translates to CASSLGQNTEAFF.

This clone was counted a single time. The germline gene is not matched at one end of the junction; a read error may be the cause. CDR3 sequence (DNA): TGTGCTAGCAGCTTAGCGGGACACAGGGAGCTGTTTTTT. Its translation is CASSLAGHRELFF. The chain couples TRBV7-7 to TRBJ2-2; 8 nucleotides align to TRBD2. Germline CDR1 SSHAT, CDR2 FNYEAQ (reference sequence). The CDR3 is made up of 13 amino acids.

CDR3: CASSWNRDSPLHF. The CDR3 coding sequence is TGTGCCAGCAGCTGGAACAGGGACTCACCCCTCCACTTT. The genes are TRBV5-6 and TRBJ1-6; the D gene is possibly TRBD1 (6 bases). Germline values: CDR1 SGHDT, CDR2 YYEEEE. Between the trimmed V and J ends, which lost 3 bases and 10 bases, there was a span of 11 bases. The CDR3 is 13 amino acids. The full variable domain, in which reference TRBV5-6 and TRBJ1-6 provide the parts outside the CDR3, is DAGVTQSPTHLIKTRGQQVTLRCSPKSGHDTVSWYQQALGQGPQFIFQYYEEEERQRGNFPDRFSGHQFPNYSSELNVNALLLGDSALYLCASSWNRDSPLHFGNGTRLTVT.

The chain combines TRBV19 with TRBJ1-2, with TRBD1 as a possible D gene (5 bases). The CDR3 length is 13 residues. Between the trimmed V and J ends, which lost 6 bases and 4 bases, there was a span of 12 bases. From germline, CDR1 is LNHDA and CDR2 SQIVND (reference sequence). The CDR3 region is CASRHRGLYGYTF. DNA for the CDR3: TGTGCCAGTAGACACCGGGGACTCTATGGCTACACCTTC.

The V and J genes are TRBV5-1 and TRBJ1-2, with unresolved D. The CDR3 has 14 residues. Trimming stripped 4 bases from V and 3 bases from J, with 13 bases between. The germline V gene has CDR1 SGHRS and CDR2 YFSETQ. CDR3 bases: TGCGCCAGCAGCACGCTAACTGCAGACTATGGCTACACCTTC. Protein sequence: CASSTLTADYGYTF.